A selection of T cell receptor beta chains follows, all from one sample in a study of T cell responses to AZD1222 COVID-19 vaccine. The protocol was immunoSEQ multiplex PCR, while the TCRdb copy is restricted to in-frame clones and leaves out a portion. The table lists fewer than 85,000 clones, roughly nine tenths of them singletons. The specimen comprised peripheral blood, sampled on day 0 of AZD1222 vaccination. These receptors all come from an adult in good health. CDR3s include the opening cysteine and the closing phenylalanine or tryptophan. The D gene is left open where the match is weak. For some rows the clone size is stated as once, few or many, or as a class when expanded; others skip it.

>-|TRBV30|TRBJ1-1|-
CAWSSWGNTEAFF
TGTGCCTGGAGCTCGTGGGGGAACACTGAAGCTTTCTTT
>-|TRBV11-2|TRBJ1-2|TRBD1
CASRRTGGNYGYTF
TGTGCCAGCAGACGGACAGGGGGTAACTATGGCTACACCTTC
>once|TRBV27|TRBJ2-7|TRBD1
CASSPRTGYDEQYF
TGTGCCAGCAGTCCCAGGACAGGGTATGACGAGCAGTACTTC
>-|TRBV2|TRBJ1-5|TRBD1
CASREDRGPYQPQHF
TGTGCCAGCAGGGAAGACAGGGGGCCTTATCAGCCCCAGCATTTT
>-|TRBV6-5|TRBJ2-3|-
CASSLRATDTQYF
TGTGCCAGCAGTCTCCGGGCCACAGATACGCAGTATTTT
>-|TRBV27|TRBJ1-2|TRBD1
CASSLRDSNYGYTF
TGTGCCAGCAGTTTAAGGGACAGCAACTATGGCTACACCTTC
>-|TRBV7-2|TRBJ2-7|-
CASSFLGIAYEQYF
TGTGCCAGCAGCTTTTTAGGAATAGCCTACGAGCAGTACTTC
>-|TRBV9|TRBJ1-6|-
CASSEQGVTKGPLHF
TGTGCCAGCAGCGAGCAAGGGGTGACCAAAGGGCCCCTCCACTTT
>-|TRBV15|TRBJ1-3|TRBD1
CATRRARGTDSGNTIYF
TGTGCCACCAGGAGGGCGCGAGGGACAGACTCTGGAAACACCATATATTTT
>-|TRBV11-3|TRBJ1-1|-
CALRGTEAFF
TGTGCCTTACGAGGCACTGAAGCTTTCTTT
>-|TRBV30|TRBJ2-5|TRBD2
CAWSVGGRETQYF
TGTGCCTGGAGTGTAGGCGGGAGGGAGACCCAGTACTTC
>-|TRBV2|TRBJ1-4|-
CASSDMRGATNEKLFF
TGTGCCAGCAGTGATATGCGGGGAGCAACTAATGAAAAACTGTTTTTT
>-|TRBV25-1|TRBJ1-5|TRBD1
CASSPTGSDQPQHF
TGTGCCAGCAGTCCGACAGGGTCGGATCAGCCCCAGCATTTT
>-|TRBV7-9|TRBJ2-1|-
CASSLGVGRPQNNEQFF
TGTGCCAGCAGCTTAGGGGTTGGGCGACCGCAGAACAATGAGCAGTTCTTC
>-|TRBV5-4|TRBJ2-7|-
CASSLARGVGEQYF
TGTGCCAGCAGCCTGGCCAGGGGAGTCGGGGAGCAGTACTTC
>-|TRBV9|TRBJ2-1|-
CASSVDLSSYNEQFF
TGTGCCAGCAGCGTAGATCTGAGCTCCTACAATGAGCAGTTCTTC
>-|TRBV5-1|TRBJ2-7|TRBD2
CASGLIGFGLAGYEQYF
TGCGCCAGCGGACTAATCGGGTTCGGACTAGCGGGTTACGAGCAGTACTTC
>-|TRBV2|TRBJ2-5|-
CASCPVEGETQYF
TGTGCCAGCTGTCCGGTCGAAGGAGAGACCCAGTACTTC
>-|TRBV4-1|TRBJ2-7|-
CASSQGRLQADYEQYF
TGCGCCAGCAGCCAAGGTCGGTTACAGGCCGACTACGAGCAGTACTTC
>-|TRBV7-2|TRBJ2-2|-
CASSLATGELFF
TGTGCCAGCAGCTTAGCTACCGGGGAGCTGTTTTTT
>-|TRBV10-1|TRBJ2-6|-
CAASGANVLTF
TGCGCCGCTTCTGGGGCCAACGTCCTGACTTTC
>-|TRBV19|TRBJ2-3|-
CASSSRAFSTDTQYF
TGTGCCAGTAGTAGCAGGGCCTTTAGCACAGATACGCAGTATTTT
>-|TRBV2|TRBJ1-5|-
CASSEGRNQPQHF
TGTGCCAGCAGTGAGGGCAGGAATCAGCCCCAGCATTTT
>-|TRBV24-1|TRBJ2-7|TRBD2
CATSDSGSGRAYEQYF
TGTGCCACCAGTGACTCTGGAAGCGGGAGGGCCTACGAGCAGTACTTC
>few|TRBV7-3|TRBJ1-1|TRBD1
CASSCDRGKPPRRNTEAFF
TGTGCCAGCAGCTGCGACAGGGGGAAACCCCCGCGGCGGAACACTGAAGCTTTCTTT
>-|TRBV4-3|TRBJ2-3|-
CASSQKLGVGTDTQYF
TGCGCCAGCAGCCAAAAACTCGGGGTTGGAACAGATACGCAGTATTTT
>-|TRBV29-1|TRBJ2-2|TRBD2
CSVEATSGPNGELFF
TGCAGCGTTGAGGCTACTAGCGGACCGAACGGGGAGCTGTTTTTT
>few|TRBV28|TRBJ2-7|-
CASSINYEQYF
TGTGCCAGCAGCATTAACTACGAGCAGTACTTC
>-|TRBV5-1|TRBJ2-1|-
CASSTSLQFF
TGCGCCAGCAGCACTAGCTTGCAGTTCTTC
>-|TRBV18|TRBJ1-1|-
CASSQLMNTEAFF
TGTGCCAGCTCCCAGCTTATGAACACTGAAGCTTTCTTT
>-|TRBV27|TRBJ2-5|-
CASSFRGRETQYF
TGTGCCAGCAGTTTCCGAGGGCGCGAGACCCAGTACTTC
>few|TRBV19|TRBJ2-7|-
CASSPRGWRGEQYF
TGTGCCAGTAGCCCCCGCGGTTGGAGAGGCGAGCAGTACTTC
>-|TRBV9|TRBJ2-1|TRBD1
CASSSSGVGTGANEQFF
TGTGCCAGCAGCTCGAGTGGGGTCGGGACAGGGGCCAATGAGCAGTTCTTC
>-|TRBV5-1|TRBJ2-7|TRBD1
CASSSLRTGRGEQYF
TGCGCCAGCAGCTCCCTCCGGACAGGGAGAGGCGAGCAGTACTTC
>-|TRBV12-5|TRBJ2-2|-
CASGLVTRNTGELFF
TGTGCTAGTGGTTTGGTAACTAGGAACACCGGGGAGCTGTTTTTT
>-|TRBV15|TRBJ2-1|TRBD2
CATSRAGWGQSQSGSNNEQFF
TGTGCCACCAGCAGAGCGGGGTGGGGTCAGTCGCAAAGCGGGAGTAACAATGAGCAGTTCTTC
>-|TRBV5-1|TRBJ2-2|-
CASSLDRLNTGELFF
TGCGCCAGCAGCTTGGACAGGTTGAACACCGGGGAGCTGTTTTTT
>-|TRBV7-9|TRBJ2-7|-
CASSFGAPRYEQYF
TGTGCCAGCAGCTTTGGGGCTCCCAGGTACGAGCAGTACTTC
>-|TRBV6-1|TRBJ2-2|-
CASSEQANTGELFF
TGTGCCAGCAGTGAACAGGCGAACACCGGGGAGCTGTTTTTT
>-|TRBV5-1|TRBJ2-6|-
CASSPGLHSGANVLTF
TGCGCCAGCAGCCCGGGACTCCACTCTGGGGCCAACGTCCTGACTTTC
>few|TRBV7-2|TRBJ2-4|TRBD2
CASSPGTSGPYHIQYF
TGTGCCAGCAGCCCCGGGACTAGCGGGCCTTACCACATTCAGTACTTC
>-|TRBV15|TRBJ1-4|-
CATSRGQGEKLFF
TGTGCCACCAGCAGGGGACAAGGAGAAAAACTGTTTTTT
>once|TRBV29-1|TRBJ1-5|-
CSVEVMPNQPQHF
TGCAGCGTTGAAGTAATGCCCAATCAGCCCCAGCATTTT
>-|TRBV4-2|TRBJ2-2|TRBD2
CASQDQRESGELFF
TGTGCCAGCCAGGACCAGCGGGAGAGCGGGGAGCTGTTTTTT
>-|TRBV10-3|TRBJ2-3|-
CAISGQGWTDTQYF
TGTGCCATCAGTGGTCAGGGCTGGACAGATACGCAGTATTTT
>once|TRBV9|TRBJ1-3|-
CASTGGHFSGNTIYF
TGTGCCAGCACCGGTGGACACTTCTCTGGAAACACCATATATTTT
>-|TRBV27|TRBJ2-5|-
CASSLEGLVGETQYF
TGTGCCAGCAGTTTAGAGGGTCTAGTCGGAGAGACCCAGTACTTC
>-|TRBV27|TRBJ1-2|-
CASSSPLRGKGYTF
TGTGCCAGCAGTTCCCCCCTTAGGGGGAAAGGCTACACCTTC
>-|TRBV5-4|TRBJ2-2|-
CASSASGALRTGELFF
TGTGCCAGCAGCGCGTCGGGGGCCTTACGCACCGGGGAGCTGTTTTTT
>-|TRBV6-4|TRBJ2-3|TRBD2
CASSERGVADTQYF
TGTGCCAGCAGTGAACGGGGGGTCGCAGATACGCAGTATTTT
>-|TRBV27|TRBJ2-7|-
CASSLSAGYEQYF
TGTGCCAGCAGTTTATCGGCGGGCTACGAGCAGTACTTC
>medium-sized|TRBV6-1|TRBJ2-7|-
CASSENDDSSYEQYF
TGTGCCAGCAGTGAAAATGATGATAGCTCCTACGAGCAGTACTTC
>once|TRBV5-5|TRBJ2-2|TRBD1
CASSLSAGGGTGELFF
TGTGCCAGCAGCTTGTCGGCAGGGGGTGGCACCGGGGAGCTGTTTTTT
>-|TRBV5-1|TRBJ2-3|-
CASSSGPLAGTQYF
TGCGCCAGCAGCTCGGGACCCCTCGCAGGTACGCAGTATTTT
>-|TRBV7-9|TRBJ1-6|TRBD1
CASSFTPGQGKSNSPLHF
TGTGCCAGCAGCTTCACCCCGGGACAGGGAAAGTCTAATTCACCCCTCCACTTT
>-|TRBV28|TRBJ2-3|-
CASNVGYTDTQYF
TGTGCCAGCAATGTAGGCTACACAGATACGCAGTATTTT
>-|TRBV18|TRBJ2-7|-
CASSPSLSPSYEQYF
TGTGCCAGCTCACCATCACTAAGCCCCTCCTACGAGCAGTACTTC
>-|TRBV28|TRBJ2-7|-
CASSPLWTRDSYEQYF
TGTGCCAGCAGTCCCCTTTGGACGCGGGACTCCTACGAGCAGTACTTC
>-|TRBV20-1|TRBJ2-2|TRBD2
CSASSGTRHTGELFF
TGCAGTGCTAGTTCCGGGACTAGGCACACCGGGGAGCTGTTTTTT
>-|TRBV5-4|TRBJ2-5|-
CASSSLAGTSNYQETQYF
TGTGCCAGCAGCTCACTGGCCGGGACAAGTAATTATCAAGAGACCCAGTACTTC